The next 7 T cell receptor beta chains were all read from a single sample in a study of PD-L1 blockade in urothelial cancer. Data came from immunoSEQ multiplex PCR; TCRdb stores just in-frame clones and leaves some out. Here the sample spans some 30,000 clones, approximately 86% being singletons. Sequenced here: PBMCs, sampled around atezolizumab (anti-PD-L1) treatment. The receptors were sampled from a man aged 50 or older with urothelial cancer.

V and J are TRBV2 and TRBJ2-2; a possible D gene is TRBD2 (6 bases). The V end was cut by 6 bases, the J end by 6 bases, with 11 bases between. Germline lookup yields CDR1 SNHLY and CDR2 FYNNEI. This CDR3 contains 13 residues. CDR3 coding DNA: TGTGCCAGCAGGCCCGGAGGGGCCGGGGAGCTGTTTTTT. It translates to CASRPGGAGELFF.

This clone was seen only a few times. The chain is built from TRBV11-2 and TRBJ2-3, with 7 positions matching TRBD2. The CDR3 has 15 amino acids. V trimming: 5 bases; J trimming: 1 base; junction bases outside the gene matches: 6. From germline, CDR1 is SGHAT and CDR2 FQNNGV. The chain's CDR3 is CASSVNRGGTDTQYF. CDR3 nucleotide sequence: TGTGCCAGCAGCGTAAACCGGGGGGGCACAGATACGCAGTATTTT.

This clone was seen only once. V and J are TRBV4-3 and TRBJ2-2, with D tentatively TRBD1 (6 bases). Trimming shortened V by 0 bases and J by 2 bases, and 10 bases separated the two germline ends. CDR3 size: 16 residues. The germline gives CDR1 LGHNA, CDR2 YSLEER. The CDR3 loop is CASSQDSGQNTGELFF. CDR3 in DNA: TGCGCCAGCAGCCAAGATTCGGGACAAAACACCGGGGAGCTGTTTTTT.

This sequence joins TRBV5-6 and TRBJ2-3; D is ambiguous. V gave up 0 bases and J gave up 3 bases, with 11 bases separating them. The CDR3 spans 15 residues. The V gene's germline CDR1 is SGHDT and CDR2 YYEEEE. The CDR3 DNA is TGTGCCAGCAGCTTGGAAATGGGCCGAACAGATACGCAGTATTTT. Translated: CASSLEMGRTDTQYF. Full variable domain (missing parts from reference TRBV5-6 and TRBJ2-3): DAGVTQSPTHLIKTRGQQVTLRCSPKSGHDTVSWYQQALGQGPQFIFQYYEEEERQRGNFPDRFSGHQFPNYSSELNVNALLLGDSALYLCASSLEMGRTDTQYFGPGTRLTVL.

The CDR3 region has the DNA TGTGCCAGCAGCGTAGTCGGGAGACCCGATGAAAAACTGTTTTTT. This encodes CASSVVGRPDEKLFF. The gene calls are TRBV9 and TRBJ1-4; D remains ambiguous. The CDR3 extends over 15 amino acids. The V end lost 0 bases, the J end lost 6 bases, and 12 bases lay between the germline ends. Germline values: CDR1 SGDLS, CDR2 YYNGEE.

The chain employs TRBV7-9 and TRBJ1-5; TRBD1 aligns across 11 bases. The CDR3 runs to 15 residues. Germline V gene sequence: CDR1 SEHNR, CDR2 FQNEAQ (reference sequence). The junction had 8 bases not matched to a gene; V was cut back by 8 bases and J by 5 bases. This CDR3 reads CASGPDRGRDQPQHF. Here the CDR3 DNA reads TGTGCCAGCGGTCCGGACAGGGGGCGCGATCAGCCCCAGCATTTT.

The chain recombines TRBV15 with TRBJ1-5; D is uncertain. V lost 1 base, J lost 2 bases, and 12 bases lay in between. CDR3 length: 16 amino acids. Germline CDR1 and CDR2: LNHNV and YYDKDF (reference sequence). CDR3 DNA sequence: TGTGCCACCAGCAGAGGTATTGGCGGGGGCAATCAGCCCCAGCATTTT. Encoded protein: CATSRGIGGGNQPQHF.